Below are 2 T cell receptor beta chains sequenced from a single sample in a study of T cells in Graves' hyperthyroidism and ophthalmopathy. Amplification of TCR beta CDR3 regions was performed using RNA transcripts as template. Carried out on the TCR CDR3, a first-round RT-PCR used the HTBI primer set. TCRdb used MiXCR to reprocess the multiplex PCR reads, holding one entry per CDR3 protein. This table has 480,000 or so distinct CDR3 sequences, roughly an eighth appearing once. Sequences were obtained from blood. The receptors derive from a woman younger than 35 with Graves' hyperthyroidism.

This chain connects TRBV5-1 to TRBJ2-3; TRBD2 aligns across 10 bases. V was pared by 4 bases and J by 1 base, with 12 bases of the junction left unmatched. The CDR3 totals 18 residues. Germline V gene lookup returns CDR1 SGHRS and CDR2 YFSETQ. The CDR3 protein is CASSSRTSGRGGTDTQYF. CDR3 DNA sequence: TGCGCCAGCAGCAGTAGGACTAGCGGAAGAGGGGGCACAGATACGCAGTATTTT.

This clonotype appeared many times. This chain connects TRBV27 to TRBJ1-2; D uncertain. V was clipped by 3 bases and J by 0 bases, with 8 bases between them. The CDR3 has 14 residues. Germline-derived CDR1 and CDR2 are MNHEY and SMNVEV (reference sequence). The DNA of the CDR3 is TGTGCCAGCAGTTTCAGGTCTACTAACTATGGCTACACCTTC. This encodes CASSFRSTNYGYTF.